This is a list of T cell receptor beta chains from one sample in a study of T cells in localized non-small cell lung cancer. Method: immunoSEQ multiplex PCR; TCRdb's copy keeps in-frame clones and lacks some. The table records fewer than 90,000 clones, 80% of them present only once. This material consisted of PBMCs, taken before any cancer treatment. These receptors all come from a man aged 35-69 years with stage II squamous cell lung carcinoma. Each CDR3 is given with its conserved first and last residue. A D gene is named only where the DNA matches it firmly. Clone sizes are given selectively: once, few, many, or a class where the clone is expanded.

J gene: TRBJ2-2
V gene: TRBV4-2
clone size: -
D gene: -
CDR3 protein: CASSQDTGRNTGELFF
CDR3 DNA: TGTGCCAGCAGCCAAGATACGGGGCGGAACACCGGGGAGCTGTTTTTT

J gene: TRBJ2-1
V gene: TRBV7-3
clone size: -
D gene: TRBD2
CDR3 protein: CASSRGGPGSYNEQFF
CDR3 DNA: TGTGCCAGCAGTAGGGGAGGGCCGGGTTCCTACAATGAGCAGTTCTTC

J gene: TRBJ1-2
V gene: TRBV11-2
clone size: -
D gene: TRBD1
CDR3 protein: CASSSDRGLNYGYTF
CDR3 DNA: TGTGCCAGCAGCTCGGACAGGGGGCTAAACTATGGCTACACCTTC

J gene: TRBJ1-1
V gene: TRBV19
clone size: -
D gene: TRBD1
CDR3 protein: CASSRQGALEAFF
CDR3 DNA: TGTGCCAGTAGTAGACAGGGGGCGTTGGAAGCTTTCTTT

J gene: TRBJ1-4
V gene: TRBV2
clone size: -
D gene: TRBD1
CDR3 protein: CASRQGVREKLFF
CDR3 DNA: TGTGCCAGCAGACAGGGGGTTCGGGAAAAACTGTTTTTT

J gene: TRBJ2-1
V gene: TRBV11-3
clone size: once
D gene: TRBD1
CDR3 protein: CASSSTRQGPEQFF
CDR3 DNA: TGTGCCAGCAGCTCGACTCGACAGGGACCTGAGCAGTTCTTC

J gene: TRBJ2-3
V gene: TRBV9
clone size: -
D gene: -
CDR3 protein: CASSVAPSFPDTQYF
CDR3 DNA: TGTGCCAGCAGCGTAGCACCGAGTTTCCCAGATACGCAGTATTTT

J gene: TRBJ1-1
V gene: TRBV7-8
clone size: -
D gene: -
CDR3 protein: CASSPVARPEAFF
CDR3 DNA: TGTGCCAGCAGCCCGGTCGCCCGGCCTGAAGCTTTCTTT

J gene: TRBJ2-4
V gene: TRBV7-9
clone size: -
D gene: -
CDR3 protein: CASSPPTKNIQYF
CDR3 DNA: TGTGCCAGCAGCCCTCCCACCAAAAACATTCAGTACTTC

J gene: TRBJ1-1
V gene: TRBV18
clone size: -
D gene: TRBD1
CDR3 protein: CASSPRQGALPDTEAFF
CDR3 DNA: TGTGCCAGCTCACCCAGACAGGGGGCCCTGCCGGACACTGAAGCTTTCTTT

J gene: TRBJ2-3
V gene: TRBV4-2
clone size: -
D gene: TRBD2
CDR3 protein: CASSRQSSGGAADTQYF
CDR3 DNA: TGTGCCAGCAGCCGGCAGTCTAGCGGGGGGGCGGCAGATACGCAGTATTTT

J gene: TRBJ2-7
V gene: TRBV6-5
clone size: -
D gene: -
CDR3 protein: CASSFRPAYEQYF
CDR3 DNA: TGTGCCAGCAGTTTTAGACCAGCCTACGAGCAGTACTTC

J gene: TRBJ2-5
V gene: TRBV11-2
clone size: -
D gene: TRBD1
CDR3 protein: CASSSDRGETQYF
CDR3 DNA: TGTGCCAGCAGTTCCGACAGGGGGGAGACCCAGTACTTC

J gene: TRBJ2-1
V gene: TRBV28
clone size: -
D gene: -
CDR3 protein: CASTAGPSYNEQFF
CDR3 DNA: TGTGCCAGTACGGCAGGTCCCTCCTACAATGAGCAGTTCTTC

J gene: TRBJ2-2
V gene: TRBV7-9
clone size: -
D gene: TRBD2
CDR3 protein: CASSLSPAGDTGELFF
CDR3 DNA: TGTGCCAGCAGCTTAAGCCCGGCGGGAGACACCGGGGAGCTGTTTTTT

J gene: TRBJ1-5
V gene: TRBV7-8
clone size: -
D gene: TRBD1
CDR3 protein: CASSLRGGGTGKYQPQHF
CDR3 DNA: TGTGCCAGCAGCCTAAGAGGGGGGGGGACAGGAAAATATCAGCCCCAGCATTTT

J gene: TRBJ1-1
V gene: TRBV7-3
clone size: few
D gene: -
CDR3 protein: CASSPRWGTEAFF
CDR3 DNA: TGTGCCAGCAGCCCCCGGTGGGGGACTGAAGCTTTCTTT

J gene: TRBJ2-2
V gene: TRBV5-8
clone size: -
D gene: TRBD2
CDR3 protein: CASSLAGLAGPTGELFF
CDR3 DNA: TGTGCCAGCAGCTTGGCCGGACTAGCGGGCCCCACCGGGGAGCTGTTTTTT

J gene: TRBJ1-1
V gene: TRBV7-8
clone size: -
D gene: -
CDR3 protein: CASSLVVHRNTEAFF
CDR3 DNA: TGTGCCAGCAGCTTAGTGGTGCATCGGAACACTGAAGCTTTCTTT

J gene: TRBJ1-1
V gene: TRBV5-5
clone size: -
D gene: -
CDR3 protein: CASSLADTNTEAFF
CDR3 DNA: TGTGCCAGCAGCTTGGCAGATACGAACACTGAAGCTTTCTTT

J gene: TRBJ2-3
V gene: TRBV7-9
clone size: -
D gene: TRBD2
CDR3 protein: CASSRELAGGTDTQYF
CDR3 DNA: TGTGCCAGCAGCCGAGAACTAGCGGGAGGCACAGATACGCAGTATTTT

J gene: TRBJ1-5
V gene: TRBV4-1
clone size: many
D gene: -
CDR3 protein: CASSQVGLNAGNQPQHF
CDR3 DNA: TGCGCCAGCAGCCAAGTAGGGTTGAATGCAGGCAATCAGCCCCAGCATTTT

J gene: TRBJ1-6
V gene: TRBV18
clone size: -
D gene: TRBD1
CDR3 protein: CASSLRDRGGSPLHF
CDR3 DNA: TGTGCCAGCTCACTACGAGACAGGGGTGGTTCACCCCTCCACTTT

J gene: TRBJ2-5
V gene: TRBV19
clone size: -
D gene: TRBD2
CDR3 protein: CASQRGLRETQYF
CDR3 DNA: TGTGCCAGCCAGCGGGGCCTCCGAGAGACCCAGTACTTC

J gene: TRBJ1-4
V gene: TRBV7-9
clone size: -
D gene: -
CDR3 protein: CASSSPQQGEGLTNEKLFF
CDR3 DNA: TGTGCCAGCAGCTCCCCCCAGCAGGGAGAGGGGCTAACTAATGAAAAACTGTTTTTT

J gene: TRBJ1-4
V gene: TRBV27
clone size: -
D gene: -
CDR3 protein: CASTRFGGTNEKLFF
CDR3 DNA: TGTGCCAGCACCCGTTTTGGGGGCACTAATGAAAAACTGTTTTTT

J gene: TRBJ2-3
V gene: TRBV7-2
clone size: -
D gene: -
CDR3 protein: CASSLVLGIGDTQYF
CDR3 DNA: TGTGCCAGCAGCTTAGTCCTAGGGATAGGAGATACGCAGTATTTT

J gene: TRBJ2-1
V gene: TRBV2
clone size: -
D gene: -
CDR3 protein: CASRSNSGDYNEQFF
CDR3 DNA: TGTGCCAGCAGATCGAATAGCGGAGACTACAATGAGCAGTTCTTC

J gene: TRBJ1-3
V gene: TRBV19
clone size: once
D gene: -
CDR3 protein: CASSSIASAAAGGNTIYF
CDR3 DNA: TGTGCCAGTAGTTCAATAGCTTCAGCGGCAGCCGGTGGAAACACCATATATTTT

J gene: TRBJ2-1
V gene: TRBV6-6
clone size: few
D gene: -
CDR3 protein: CASSYGEYNEQFF
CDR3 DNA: TGTGCCAGCAGTTACGGGGAATACAATGAGCAGTTCTTC

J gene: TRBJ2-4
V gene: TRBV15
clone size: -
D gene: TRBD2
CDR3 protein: CATSRAGTSGNIQYF
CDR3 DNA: TGTGCCACCAGCAGGGCCGGGACTAGCGGTAACATTCAGTACTTC

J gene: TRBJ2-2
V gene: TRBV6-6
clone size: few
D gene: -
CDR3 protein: CASSYRLDTGELFF
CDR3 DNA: TGTGCCAGCAGTTACCGCCTGGACACCGGGGAGCTGTTTTTT

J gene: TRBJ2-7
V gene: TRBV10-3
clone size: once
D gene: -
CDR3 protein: CAISVREGNYEQYF
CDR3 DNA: TGTGCCATCAGTGTTCGGGAAGGGAACTACGAGCAGTACTTC

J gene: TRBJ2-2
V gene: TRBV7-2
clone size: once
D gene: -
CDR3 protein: CASSLFTGELFF
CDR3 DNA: TGTGCCAGCAGCTTGTTCACCGGGGAGCTGTTTTTT

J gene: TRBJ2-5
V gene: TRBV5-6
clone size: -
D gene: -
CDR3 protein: CASRLEGGFGKTQYF
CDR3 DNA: TGTGCCAGCAGACTGGAGGGGGGCTTCGGGAAGACCCAGTACTTC

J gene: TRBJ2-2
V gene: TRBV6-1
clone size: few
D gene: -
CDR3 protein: CASSEGGLSTGELFF
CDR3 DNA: TGTGCCAGCAGTGAAGGGGGCCTTTCCACCGGGGAGCTGTTTTTT

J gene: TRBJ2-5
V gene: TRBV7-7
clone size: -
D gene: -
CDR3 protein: CASSFLGVGETQYF
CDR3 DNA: TGTGCTAGCAGCTTTTTGGGGGTCGGGGAGACCCAGTACTTC

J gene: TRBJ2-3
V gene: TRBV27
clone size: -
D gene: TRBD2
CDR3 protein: CASRGLAGTSDRYF
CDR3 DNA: TGTGCCAGCAGGGGACTAGCGGGTACATCGGATAGGTATTTT

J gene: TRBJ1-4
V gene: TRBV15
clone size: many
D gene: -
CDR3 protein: CATSRDVFATNEKLFF
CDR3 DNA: TGTGCCACCAGCAGAGACGTTTTTGCAACTAATGAAAAACTGTTTTTT

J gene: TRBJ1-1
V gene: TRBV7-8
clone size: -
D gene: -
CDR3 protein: CASSRQGASEAFF
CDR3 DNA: TGTGCCAGCAGCCGTCAGGGCGCCTCTGAAGCTTTCTTT

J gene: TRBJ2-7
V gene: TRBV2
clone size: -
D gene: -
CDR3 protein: CASLAPGASSYEQYF
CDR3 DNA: TGTGCCAGTCTTGCGCCCGGAGCCAGCTCCTACGAGCAGTACTTC

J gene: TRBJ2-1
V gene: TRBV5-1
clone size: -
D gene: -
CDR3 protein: CASSLAVTDYNEQFF
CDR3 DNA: TGCGCCAGCAGCTTGGCGGTGACAGACTACAATGAGCAGTTCTTC

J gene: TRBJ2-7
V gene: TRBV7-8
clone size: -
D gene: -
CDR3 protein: CASSFTSGEQYF
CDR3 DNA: TGTGCCAGCAGCTTTACCTCAGGGGAGCAGTACTTC

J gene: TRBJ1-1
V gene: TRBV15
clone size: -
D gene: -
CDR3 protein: CATGLKRTNTEAFF
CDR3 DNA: TGTGCCACCGGTCTCAAGCGTACGAACACTGAAGCTTTCTTT

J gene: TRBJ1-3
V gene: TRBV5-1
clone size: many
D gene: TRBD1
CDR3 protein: CASSLKQGAAGNTIYF
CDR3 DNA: TGCGCCAGCAGCCTAAAACAGGGGGCTGCTGGAAACACCATATATTTT

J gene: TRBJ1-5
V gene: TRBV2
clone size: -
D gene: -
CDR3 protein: CASRPTGEPQHF
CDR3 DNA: TGTGCCAGCAGACCAACCGGGGAGCCCCAGCATTTT

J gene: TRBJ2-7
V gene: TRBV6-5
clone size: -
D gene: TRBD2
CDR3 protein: CASSSLLAGGYEQYF
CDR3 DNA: TGTGCCAGCAGTTCCCTCCTAGCGGGAGGCTACGAGCAGTACTTC

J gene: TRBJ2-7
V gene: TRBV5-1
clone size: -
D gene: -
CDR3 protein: CASSFSAASYEQYF
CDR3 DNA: TGCGCCAGCAGCTTCTCGGCAGCCTCCTACGAGCAGTACTTC

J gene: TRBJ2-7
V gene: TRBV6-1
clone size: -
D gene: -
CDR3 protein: CASSEAHGYSDSSYGQYF
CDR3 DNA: TGTGCCAGCAGTGAAGCGCATGGGTACAGCGACTCATCCTACGGGCAGTACTTC

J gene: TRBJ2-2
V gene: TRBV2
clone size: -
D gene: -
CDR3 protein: CASTLRGTVDTGELFF
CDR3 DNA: TGTGCCAGCACCCTACGGGGGACCGTGGACACCGGGGAGCTGTTTTTT

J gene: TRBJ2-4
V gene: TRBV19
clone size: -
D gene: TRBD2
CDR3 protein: CASSIGTGGTAKNIQYF
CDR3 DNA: TGTGCCAGTAGTATAGGGACCGGGGGGACAGCCAAAAACATTCAGTACTTC

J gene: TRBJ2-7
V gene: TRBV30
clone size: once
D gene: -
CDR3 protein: CAWSVGAVSYEQYF
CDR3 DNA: TGTGCCTGGAGTGTCGGAGCAGTTTCCTACGAGCAGTACTTC

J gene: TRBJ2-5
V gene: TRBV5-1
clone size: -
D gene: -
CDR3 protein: CASSLATLKETQYF
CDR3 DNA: TGCGCCAGCAGCTTGGCCACCTTAAAAGAGACCCAGTACTTC

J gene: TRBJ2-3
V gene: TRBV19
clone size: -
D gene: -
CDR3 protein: CASSINRIGVSTDTQYF
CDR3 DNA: TGTGCCAGTAGTATTAACAGGATTGGGGTTAGCACAGATACGCAGTATTTT

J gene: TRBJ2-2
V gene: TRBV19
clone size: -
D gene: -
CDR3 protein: CASSVSGGTGELFF
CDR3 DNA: TGTGCCAGTAGTGTCAGTGGGGGCACCGGGGAGCTGTTTTTT

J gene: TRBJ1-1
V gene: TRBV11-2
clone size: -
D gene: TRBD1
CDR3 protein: CASSWSDRGTEAFF
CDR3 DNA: TGTGCCAGCAGCTGGTCGGACAGGGGCACTGAAGCTTTCTTT

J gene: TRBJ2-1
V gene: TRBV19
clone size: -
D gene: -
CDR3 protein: CASSSSKGSYNEQFF
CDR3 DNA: TGTGCCAGTAGCAGCAGCAAGGGCTCCTACAATGAGCAGTTCTTC